This is a list of T cell receptor beta chains from one sample in a study of CD8 T cells in ankylosing spondylitis. MiXCR, applied by TCRdb to the 5' RACE reads, yields one record per CDR3 protein. The sample holds around 770,000 distinct CDR3 sequences, approximately 10% seen once. Sequencing was done on a sample of blood, either unsorted or a sorted T cell fraction (not recorded which). These receptors all come from a male donor with ankylosing spondylitis. Both conserved end residues are part of each CDR3. A D gene is named only where the DNA matches it firmly. The size entry is marked missing in some rows and otherwise reads once, few, many or a size class.

cdr3_aa: CASRREGPRQPQHF
cdr3_nt: TGTGCCAGCAGGCGGGAGGGGCCAAGGCAGCCCCAGCATTTT
clone_size: .
j_call: TRBJ1-5
d_call: .
v_call: TRBV12-3/TRBV12-4

cdr3_aa: CSVLLWDTYGYTF
cdr3_nt: TGCAGCGTCCTCCTGTGGGACACCTATGGCTACACCTTC
clone_size: many
j_call: TRBJ1-2
d_call: .
v_call: TRBV29-1

cdr3_aa: CASSPTGIDYGYTF
cdr3_nt: TGCGCCAGCAGTCCGACAGGGATAGACTATGGCTACACCTTC
clone_size: few
j_call: TRBJ1-2
d_call: TRBD1
v_call: TRBV5-1

cdr3_aa: CASSPRTSTQYF
cdr3_nt: TGTGCCAGCAGCCCGCGGACTAGTACGCAGTATTTT
clone_size: many
j_call: TRBJ2-3
d_call: TRBD2
v_call: TRBV7-2

cdr3_aa: CASSYSRWGGQYF
cdr3_nt: TGTGCCAGCAGTTATTCACGCTGGGGGGGGCAGTACTTC
clone_size: .
j_call: TRBJ2-7
d_call: TRBD2
v_call: TRBV6-5

cdr3_aa: CASSVVAGAPNEQFF
cdr3_nt: TGTGCCAGCAGCGTAGTAGCGGGGGCCCCTAATGAGCAGTTCTTC
clone_size: .
j_call: TRBJ2-1
d_call: TRBD2
v_call: TRBV9

cdr3_aa: CASTRGTNSYNEQFF
cdr3_nt: TGTGCCAGCACCCGCGGGACAAATTCCTACAATGAGCAGTTCTTC
clone_size: .
j_call: TRBJ2-1
d_call: .
v_call: TRBV3-1

cdr3_aa: CASSWRQGQFF
cdr3_nt: TGTGCCAGCAGTTGGAGACAGGGGCAGTTCTTC
clone_size: .
j_call: TRBJ2-1
d_call: TRBD1
v_call: TRBV28

cdr3_aa: CASSGRTNRGTEAFF
cdr3_nt: TGTGCCAGCAGTGGACGGACGAATCGAGGGACTGAAGCTTTCTTT
clone_size: few
j_call: TRBJ1-1
d_call: .
v_call: TRBV25-1

cdr3_aa: CSALELGRSTDTQYF
cdr3_nt: TGCAGTGCCCTAGAACTGGGCCGTAGCACAGATACGCAGTATTTT
clone_size: .
j_call: TRBJ2-3
d_call: .
v_call: TRBV20-1

cdr3_aa: CASSQIPGQGAFF
cdr3_nt: TGTGCCAGCAGCCAAATACCCGGGCAGGGGGCTTTCTTT
clone_size: .
j_call: TRBJ1-1
d_call: .
v_call: TRBV3-1

cdr3_aa: CASSLQRGGPDGELFF
cdr3_nt: TGTGCCAGCAGCTTACAGCGGGGGGGCCCAGACGGGGAGCTGTTTTTT
clone_size: .
j_call: TRBJ2-2
d_call: TRBD2
v_call: TRBV7-3

cdr3_aa: CATTLGGRGQPQHF
cdr3_nt: TGTGCCACCACCTTGGGGGGGCGCGGGCAGCCCCAGCATTTT
clone_size: few
j_call: TRBJ1-5
d_call: .
v_call: TRBV12-3/TRBV12-4

cdr3_aa: CASSVRPGYTEAFF
cdr3_nt: TGTGCCAGCAGCGTACGACCAGGGTACACTGAAGCTTTCTTT
clone_size: many
j_call: TRBJ1-1
d_call: .
v_call: TRBV9

cdr3_aa: CASRRTGRVGETQYF
cdr3_nt: TGTGCCAGCAGAAGGACAGGGAGGGTGGGAGAGACCCAGTACTTC
clone_size: few
j_call: TRBJ2-5
d_call: .
v_call: TRBV6-1

cdr3_aa: CSARGGDQDTDTQYF
cdr3_nt: TGCAGTGCTAGAGGTGGGGACCAAGACACAGATACGCAGTATTTT
clone_size: .
j_call: TRBJ2-3
d_call: .
v_call: TRBV20-1

cdr3_aa: CSARDSGAGPGELFF
cdr3_nt: TGCAGTGCTAGAGACTCAGGGGCTGGGCCCGGGGAGCTGTTTTTT
clone_size: few
j_call: TRBJ2-2
d_call: .
v_call: TRBV20-1

cdr3_aa: CSAVGGGQGMFEGYTF
cdr3_nt: TGCAGTGCTGTGGGGGGGGGACAGGGAATGTTTGAGGGCTACACCTTC
clone_size: many
j_call: TRBJ1-2
d_call: TRBD1
v_call: TRBV20-1

cdr3_aa: CASSETEGNTIYF
cdr3_nt: TGTGCCAGCAGCGAGACAGAGGGAAACACCATATATTTT
clone_size: .
j_call: TRBJ1-3
d_call: .
v_call: TRBV6-6

cdr3_aa: CASSYDLTNEKLFF
cdr3_nt: TGTGCCAGCAGTTACGACTTAACTAATGAAAAACTGTTTTTT
clone_size: .
j_call: TRBJ1-4
d_call: .
v_call: TRBV6-5

cdr3_aa: CSASRGREQFF
cdr3_nt: TGCAGTGCTAGTCGGGGGCGTGAGCAGTTCTTC
clone_size: many
j_call: TRBJ2-1
d_call: .
v_call: TRBV20-1

cdr3_aa: CASSLVAGGINNEQFF
cdr3_nt: TGTGCCAGCAGCTTGGTTGCGGGGGGGATAAACAATGAGCAGTTCTTC
clone_size: few
j_call: TRBJ2-1
d_call: TRBD2
v_call: TRBV5-8

cdr3_aa: CASSLVRGAKNIQYF
cdr3_nt: TGCGCCAGCAGCTTGGTGCGAGGAGCCAAAAACATTCAGTACTTC
clone_size: .
j_call: TRBJ2-4
d_call: .
v_call: TRBV5-1

cdr3_aa: CASSPDAPRGTQYF
cdr3_nt: TGTGCCAGCTCACCGGACGCCCCACGTGGGACCCAGTACTTC
clone_size: few
j_call: TRBJ2-5
d_call: .
v_call: TRBV18

cdr3_aa: CSVKFGTVTDTQYF
cdr3_nt: TGCAGTGTTAAATTCGGGACAGTAACAGATACGCAGTATTTT
clone_size: many
j_call: TRBJ2-3
d_call: TRBD1
v_call: TRBV20-1

cdr3_aa: CASSLRGLSEQYF
cdr3_nt: TGTGCCAGCTCACTAAGGGGGCTTAGCGAGCAGTACTTC
clone_size: .
j_call: TRBJ2-7
d_call: TRBD1
v_call: TRBV18

cdr3_aa: CSARDIRGLKGYTF
cdr3_nt: TGCAGTGCTAGAGATATCAGGGGATTGAAAGGCTACACCTTC
clone_size: few
j_call: TRBJ1-2
d_call: .
v_call: TRBV20-1

cdr3_aa: CSARSGWGELFF
cdr3_nt: TGCAGTGCTAGGTCCGGGTGGGGGGAGCTGTTTTTT
clone_size: .
j_call: TRBJ2-2
d_call: .
v_call: TRBV20-1

cdr3_aa: CASSFGESGETQYF
cdr3_nt: TGCGCCAGCAGCTTCGGGGAGTCCGGCGAGACCCAGTACTTC
clone_size: few
j_call: TRBJ2-5
d_call: .
v_call: TRBV5-1

cdr3_aa: CASSLSGRLETQYF
cdr3_nt: TGTGCCAGCAGCTTAAGCGGCCGGTTGGAGACCCAGTACTTC
clone_size: few
j_call: TRBJ2-5
d_call: .
v_call: TRBV7-3

cdr3_aa: CSASGAFGNYEQYF
cdr3_nt: TGCAGTGCTAGCGGGGCCTTCGGAAACTACGAGCAGTACTTC
clone_size: few
j_call: TRBJ2-7
d_call: .
v_call: TRBV20-1

cdr3_aa: CASSLVVRGFGSPLHF
cdr3_nt: TGTGCCAGCAGCTTAGTGGTCAGGGGATTTGGTTCACCCCTCCACTTT
clone_size: .
j_call: TRBJ1-6
d_call: .
v_call: TRBV7-2

cdr3_aa: CSARDEGQGTDTQYF
cdr3_nt: TGCAGTGCTAGAGATGAAGGACAGGGCACAGATACGCAGTATTTT
clone_size: few
j_call: TRBJ2-3
d_call: TRBD1
v_call: TRBV20-1

cdr3_aa: CASSVGRASNTGELFF
cdr3_nt: TGTGCCAGCAGCGTAGGGAGGGCTTCGAACACCGGGGAGCTGTTTTTT
clone_size: .
j_call: TRBJ2-2
d_call: .
v_call: TRBV9

cdr3_aa: CASSPNVRGTETQYF
cdr3_nt: TGTGCCAGCAGCCCTAATGTGAGGGGTACCGAGACCCAGTACTTC
clone_size: many
j_call: TRBJ2-5
d_call: .
v_call: TRBV7-2

cdr3_aa: CASSYGTSGIQETQYF
cdr3_nt: TGTGCCAGCAGTTACGGTACTAGCGGGATCCAAGAGACCCAGTACTTC
clone_size: many
j_call: TRBJ2-5
d_call: TRBD2
v_call: TRBV6-5